This section outlines one TCR beta chain sequence together with its context. Its antigen remains unidentified. Other DNA sequences in this specimen translate into the identical CDR3. The data stem from a study of shared clonotypes between healthy human individuals. Germline assignment: CDR1 SQVTM and CDR2 ANQGSEA. This CDR3 has 13 amino acids. V was pared by 6 bases and J by 0 bases, with 11 bases between. Findings and limits, study-wide: Sequencing depth was a factor that was expected to affect clonotype sharing among donors. It was the few donors that limited the genetic and exposure-history diversity represented.

It was at deep level that the assay was run. Assay used: immunoSEQ multiplex PCR; TCRdb lists only in-frame clones, some missing. The sample includes about 2.4 million clones, more than 85% of them seen just once. The clonotype originates from a man aged 18 to 29 in good health. Some clones in this sample may be carry-over from other donors' samples. This rearrangement joins TRBV29-1 to TRBJ1-1; perhaps TRBD1 as D (6 bases). The sample consisted of naive CD4+ T cells from PBMCs. Subset specified: CD45RA+ positively selected. CDR3 coding DNA: TGCAGCGTCAGGGGTGTAATGAACACTGAAGCTTTCTTT. Translated: CSVRGVMNTEAFF.